There are a few counts of the clone carrying this TCR beta chain. Its cognate antigen is unknown. One entry per CDR3 protein results from TCRdb running MiXCR on the 5' RACE reads. The sample lists approximately 570,000 distinct CDR3 sequences; 18% were seen once. From germline, CDR1 is SEHNR and CDR2 FQNEAQ (reference sequence). The CDR3 is made up of 14 amino acids. Trimming removed 8 bases at V and 0 bases at J, with 11 bases between. The data stem from a study of T-cell memory formation after mild COVID-19. Study overall: Largely, the TCR clusters proved donor specific.

Whole-study findings and limits: CD4+ bias marked clones expanding day 15 to 37, unlike balanced contracting clones.

Sequencing used PBMCs or a T cell subset sorted from them (not recorded which). The TCR was taken from an adult woman who had mild COVID-19 (a few samples of this study predate the infection). Cell type and time point are not known. The chain combines TRBV7-9 with TRBJ2-1, with no clear D. This CDR3 is CASGMPSSYNEQFF. For the CDR3, the DNA is TGTGCCAGCGGGATGCCGAGCTCCTACAATGAGCAGTTCTTC.